These 18 T cell receptor beta chains came from one sample sequenced in a study of early T cells in non-severe SARS-CoV-2 infection. Via MiXCR, TCRdb re-called the 5' RACE reads, giving one row per CDR3 protein. The top ten hold 6% of the sample, which has more than 60,000 distinct CDR3 sequences, roughly 13% seen once. Input material: whole blood. The origin of the receptors is an adult who was a healthcare worker with PCR-confirmed SARS-CoV-2 infection or an uninfected control (not recorded which).

This clonotype has only a few counts. The rearrangement joins TRBV19 to TRBJ1-2; D is unresolved. CDR3 length: 13 amino acids. Germline values: CDR1 LNHDA, CDR2 SQIVND (reference sequence). V lost 2 bases, J lost 3 bases, and 7 bases lay in between. CDR3 coding DNA: TGTGCCAGTAGTATAACGAAGGACTATGGCTACACCTTC. Translation: CASSITKDYGYTF.

This chain joins TRBV7-2 and TRBJ1-1; D is perhaps TRBD1 (5 bases). Trimming removed 2 bases at V and 1 base at J, with 11 bases between. The CDR3 is made up of 15 amino acids. CDR1 is SGHTA and CDR2 is FQGNSA in the germline V gene. CDR3 coding DNA: TGTGCCAGCAGCTTATCCGACAGCCCGAACACTGAAGCTTTCTTT. It codes for CASSLSDSPNTEAFF.

The V gene is TRBV10-3, the J gene TRBJ1-2; 7 nucleotides agree with TRBD1. The CDR3 is made up of 14 amino acids. The V segment lost 2 bases and the J segment 5 bases; nucleotides outside the gene matches: 5. The V gene's germline CDR1 is ENHRY and CDR2 SYGVKD. For the CDR3, the DNA is TGTGCCATCAGTGAGGGGGGACAGCTTTATGGCTACACCTTC. Translated: CAISEGGQLYGYTF.

In its sample, this clonotype was seen a few times. The genes are TRBV7-2 and TRBJ2-3; 8 nucleotides line up with TRBD2. This CDR3 has 16 residues. Germline CDR1 and CDR2: SGHTA and FQGNSA. The V segment lost 6 bases and the J segment 4 bases; nucleotides outside the gene matches: 12. CDR3 sequence: CASSIAGSWAADTQYF. The CDR3 bases are TGTGCCAGCAGTATAGCGGGGTCATGGGCCGCAGATACGCAGTATTTT.

The V gene is TRBV7-9, the J gene TRBJ1-1; unclear D gene. There are 12 residues in the CDR3. V was shortened by 1 base and J by 5 bases, with 5 bases between the two germline ends. Per the germline V gene, CDR1 is SEHNR and CDR2 is FQNEAQ (reference sequence). For the CDR3, the DNA is TGTGCCAGCAGCTTAGGGCCGACTGAAGCTTTCTTT. The encoded protein is CASSLGPTEAFF.

V gene TRBV7-2 combines with J gene TRBJ2-5; tentatively, D is TRBD2 (6 bases). Per the germline V gene, CDR1 is SGHTA and CDR2 is FQGNSA. The CDR3 has 16 residues. Trimming cost V 6 bases and J 3 bases, with 20 bases left between them. The CDR3 DNA is TGTGCCAGCAGACTCACCTCTACGGGGGTTAAAGAGACCCAGTACTTC. Its translation: CASRLTSTGVKETQYF.

This clonotype was observed at least ten times. The J gene is TRBJ2-2, the V gene TRBV7-6; a weak D match, TRBD1 (6 bases). The V gene lost 5 bases and the J gene lost 7 bases, with 17 bases spanning the gap. Germline V gene data show CDR1 as SGHVS and CDR2 as FNYEAQ. There are 15 residues in the CDR3. The CDR3 loop reads CASSPDRSQGGELFF. The CDR3 DNA reads TGTGCCAGCAGCCCTGACAGGTCCCAAGGCGGGGAGCTGTTTTTT.

Here the CDR3 reads CASSSRGRGTDTQYF. In DNA, the CDR3 is TGTGCCAGCAGCTCCCGGGGTAGGGGCACAGATACGCAGTATTTT. The chain uses TRBV7-6 and TRBJ2-3; tentative D call: TRBD2 (5 bases). V gave up 4 bases and J gave up 1 base, with 12 bases separating them. The CDR3 totals 15 residues. The germline CDR1 and CDR2 sequences are SGHVS and FNYEAQ.

This clonotype was counted a few times. The chain uses TRBV2 and TRBJ2-2; D is unresolved. This CDR3 has 13 residues. V was trimmed by 4 bases and J by 1 base, leaving 4 bases between them. CDR1 SNHLY and CDR2 FYNNEI come from the germline V gene. The CDR3 loop reads CASSVLNTGELFF. The CDR3 DNA reads TGTGCCAGCAGTGTACTGAACACCGGGGAGCTGTTTTTT.

This clonotype showed up just a few times. This rearrangement joins TRBV3-1 to TRBJ1-5; D gene ambiguous. Germline loops: CDR1 LGHDT, CDR2 YNNKEL (reference sequence). V dropped 0 bases and J dropped 7 bases, with 7 bases sitting between them. The CDR3 extends over 13 amino acids. CDR3 sequence: CASSQDAEQPQHF. The CDR3 DNA reads TGTGCCAGCAGCCAAGATGCGGAGCAGCCCCAGCATTTT.

The chain links TRBV16 to TRBJ2-7; maybe TRBD2 (5 bases). The CDR3 is 13 amino acids. Germline CDR1 reads KGHSY; CDR2 reads FQNENV. With 2 bases removed from V and 4 bases from J, the gap between germline ends came to 9 bases. CDR3 DNA sequence: TGTGCCAGCAGCCAAGGACTGGGGTACGAGCAGTACTTC. Its translation is CASSQGLGYEQYF.

This chain connects TRBV12-3 or TRBV12-4 to TRBJ1-4, with D perhaps TRBD1 (6 bases). V was trimmed by 4 bases and J by 1 base, leaving 10 bases between them. The CDR3 loop spans 15 amino acids. CDR3 in amino acids: CASSSRTETNEKLFF. Here the CDR3 DNA reads TGTGCCAGCAGTTCCCGGACAGAAACTAATGAAAAACTGTTTTTT.

This clonotype was recorded a few times. J is TRBJ2-7 and V is TRBV30; 13 bases fit TRBD2. Germline values: CDR1 GTSNPN, CDR2 SVGIG (reference sequence). V was pared by 2 bases and J by 4 bases, with 2 bases of the junction left unmatched. This CDR3 is built from 14 residues. Here the CDR3 DNA reads TGTGCCTGGAGTCCGACTAGCGGGAGGTACGAGCAGTACTTC. Residues: CAWSPTSGRYEQYF. Supplemented by reference TRBV30 and TRBJ2-7, the full variable domain reads SQTIHQWPATLVQPVGSPLSLECTVEGTSNPNLYWYRQAAGRGLQLLFYSVGIGQISSEVPQNLSASRPQDRQFILSSKKLLLSDSGFYLCAWSPTSGRYEQYFGPGTRLTVT.

The V and J genes are TRBV9 and TRBJ2-1; D gene ambiguous. Looked up from germline, CDR1 is SGDLS and CDR2 is YYNGEE. CDR3 length equals 13 residues. Trimming removed 3 bases from V and 10 bases from J, with 14 bases in between. For the CDR3, the DNA is TGTGCCAGCAGCGGTATCAGCACAAGAGAGCAGTTCTTC. Translating it yields CASSGISTREQFF.

This clonotype was recorded a few times. V usage is TRBV7-9 and J usage is TRBJ2-3; possible D gene TRBD2, 5 bases. Germline V gene data show CDR1 as SEHNR and CDR2 as FQNEAQ (reference sequence). The V and J ends lost 5 bases and 1 base respectively, with 7 bases between them. The CDR3 is 13 residues long. DNA for the CDR3: TGTGCCAGCAGCCGGACTCGCACAGATACGCAGTATTTT. Its translation: CASSRTRTDTQYF.

This clonotype was seen repeatedly, ten times or more. The DNA of the CDR3 is TGTGCCAGCAGCTTGGCCGGACACACGAACACTGAAGCTTTCTTT. Translation gives CASSLAGHTNTEAFF. The chain uses TRBV5-4 and TRBJ1-1; D is possibly TRBD1 (5 bases). The V gene lost 0 bases and the J gene lost 1 base, with 10 bases spanning the gap. The CDR3 is 15 amino acids. The V gene's germline CDR1 is SGHNT and CDR2 YYREEE (reference sequence). The full variable domain, completed using reference TRBV5-4 and TRBJ1-1, is ETGVTQSPTHLIKTRGQQVTLRCSSQSGHNTVSWYQQALGQGPQFIFQYYREEENGRGNFPPRFSGLQFPNYSSELNVNALELDDSALYLCASSLAGHTNTEAFFGQGTRLTVV.

Points on this clonotype: A junction boundary mismatches the germline segment, possibly from a read error. The V gene is TRBV3-1, the J gene TRBJ2-1; the D is unclear. The CDR3 runs 12 residues. Germline V CDR1 and CDR2: LGHDT, YNNKEL (reference sequence). The CDR3 reads CAARSRANEQFF. The CDR3 bases are TGCGCCGCCCGATCTCGGGCCAATGAGCAGTTCTTC.

There are a few counts of this clonotype. The gene calls are TRBV5-1 and TRBJ1-4; unclear D gene. This CDR3 is 14 amino acids long. Germline CDR1 and CDR2: SGHRS and YFSETQ. Trimming removed 4 bases from V and 7 bases from J, with 14 bases in between. The DNA for the CDR3 is TGCGCCAGCAGCGCAGGCCCCACCGCTGAAAAACTGTTTTTT. It translates to CASSAGPTAEKLFF.